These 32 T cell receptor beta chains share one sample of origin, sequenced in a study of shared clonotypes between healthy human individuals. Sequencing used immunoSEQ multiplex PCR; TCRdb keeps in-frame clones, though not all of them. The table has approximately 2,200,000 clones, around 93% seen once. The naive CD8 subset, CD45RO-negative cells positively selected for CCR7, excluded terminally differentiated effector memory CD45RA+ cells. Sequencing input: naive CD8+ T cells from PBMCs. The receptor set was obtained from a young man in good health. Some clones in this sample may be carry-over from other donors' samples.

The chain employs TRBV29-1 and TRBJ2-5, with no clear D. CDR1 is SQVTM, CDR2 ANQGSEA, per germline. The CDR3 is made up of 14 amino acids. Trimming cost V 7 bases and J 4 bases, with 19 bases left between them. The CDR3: CSAYGLAAIETQYF. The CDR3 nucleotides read TGCAGCGCGTATGGTTTGGCAGCGATAGAGACCCAGTACTTC.

The CDR3 loop reads CASSPSRGSGNTIYF. In DNA, the CDR3 is TGTGCCAGCAGCCCGAGCCGGGGCTCTGGAAACACCATATATTTT. The genes are TRBV27 and TRBJ1-3; D is unresolved. V lost 6 bases, J lost 0 bases, and 12 bases lay in between. Germline CDR1 reads MNHEY; CDR2 reads SMNVEV (reference sequence). The CDR3 has 15 amino acids.

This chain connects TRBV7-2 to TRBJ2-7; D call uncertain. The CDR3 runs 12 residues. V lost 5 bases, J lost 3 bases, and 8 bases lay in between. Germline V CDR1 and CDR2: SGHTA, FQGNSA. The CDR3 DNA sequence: TGTGCCAGCAGCCCAGGAGACTACGAGCAGTACTTC. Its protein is CASSPGDYEQYF.

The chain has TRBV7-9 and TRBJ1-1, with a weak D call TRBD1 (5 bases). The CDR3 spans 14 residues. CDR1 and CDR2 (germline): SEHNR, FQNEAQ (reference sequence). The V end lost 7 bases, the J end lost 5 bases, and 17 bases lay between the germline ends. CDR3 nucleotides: TGTGCCAGCACCCAAGGGGCCCCGAGAACTGAAGCTTTCTTT. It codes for CASTQGAPRTEAFF.

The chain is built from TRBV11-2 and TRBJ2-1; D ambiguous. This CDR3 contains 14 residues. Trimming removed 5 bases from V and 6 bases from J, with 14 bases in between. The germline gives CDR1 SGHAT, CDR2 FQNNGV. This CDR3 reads CASSRAGSGNEQFF. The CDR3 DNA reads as TGTGCCAGCAGCCGAGCCGGGTCAGGCAATGAGCAGTTCTTC.

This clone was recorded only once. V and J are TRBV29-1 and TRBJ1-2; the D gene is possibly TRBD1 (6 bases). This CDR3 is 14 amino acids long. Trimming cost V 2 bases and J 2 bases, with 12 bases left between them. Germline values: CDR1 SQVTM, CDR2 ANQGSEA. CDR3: CSVEYGQTNYGYTF. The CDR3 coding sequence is TGCAGCGTTGAATACGGACAGACCAACTATGGCTACACCTTC.

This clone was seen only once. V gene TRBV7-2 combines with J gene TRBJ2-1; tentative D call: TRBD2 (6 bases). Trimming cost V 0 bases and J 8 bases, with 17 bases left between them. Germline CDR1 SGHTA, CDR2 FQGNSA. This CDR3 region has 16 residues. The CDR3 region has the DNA TGTGCCAGCAGCTTAGCTAAGCGGGCCCCGGGTGATGAGCAGTTCTTC. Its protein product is CASSLAKRAPGDEQFF.

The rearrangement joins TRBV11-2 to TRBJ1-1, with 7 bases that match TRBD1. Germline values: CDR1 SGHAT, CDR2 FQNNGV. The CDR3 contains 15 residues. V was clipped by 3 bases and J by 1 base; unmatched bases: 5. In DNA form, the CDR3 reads TGTGCCAGCAGCTTGGGGGGACAGTGGAACACTGAAGCTTTCTTT. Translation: CASSLGGQWNTEAFF.

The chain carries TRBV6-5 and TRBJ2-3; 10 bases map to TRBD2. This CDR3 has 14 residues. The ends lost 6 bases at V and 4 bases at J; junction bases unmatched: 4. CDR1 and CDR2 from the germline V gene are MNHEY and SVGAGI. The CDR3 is CASRVAGGPDTQYF. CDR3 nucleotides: TGTGCCAGCAGGGTAGCGGGAGGCCCAGATACGCAGTATTTT.

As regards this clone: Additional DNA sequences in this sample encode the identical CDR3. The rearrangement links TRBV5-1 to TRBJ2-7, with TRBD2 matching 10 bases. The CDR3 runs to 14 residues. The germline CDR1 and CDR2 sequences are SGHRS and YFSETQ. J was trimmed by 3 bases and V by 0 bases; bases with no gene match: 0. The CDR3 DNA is TGCGCCAGCAGCTTGGTAGCGGGAGGCTACGAGCAGTACTTC. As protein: CASSLVAGGYEQYF.

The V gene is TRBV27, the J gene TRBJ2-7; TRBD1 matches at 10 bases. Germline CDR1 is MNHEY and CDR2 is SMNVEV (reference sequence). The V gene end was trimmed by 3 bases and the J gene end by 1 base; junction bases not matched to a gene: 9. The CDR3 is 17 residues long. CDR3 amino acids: CASSFLGQGLVSYEQYF. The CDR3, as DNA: TGTGCCAGCAGTTTCCTGGGACAGGGGCTAGTATCCTACGAGCAGTACTTC.

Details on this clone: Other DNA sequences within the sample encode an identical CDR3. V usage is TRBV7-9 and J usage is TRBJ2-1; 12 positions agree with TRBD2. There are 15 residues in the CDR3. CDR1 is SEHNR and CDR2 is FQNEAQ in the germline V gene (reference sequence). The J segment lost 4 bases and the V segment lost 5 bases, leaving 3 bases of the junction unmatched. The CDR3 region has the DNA TGTGCCAGCAGCCGGACTAGCGGGATTTACAATGAGCAGTTCTTC. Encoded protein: CASSRTSGIYNEQFF.

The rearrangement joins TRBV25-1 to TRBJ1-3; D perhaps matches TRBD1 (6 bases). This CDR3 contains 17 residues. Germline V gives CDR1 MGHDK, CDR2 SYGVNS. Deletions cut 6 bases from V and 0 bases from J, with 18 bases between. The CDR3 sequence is CASSAPGHRPSGNTIYF. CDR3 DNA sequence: TGTGCCAGCAGCGCCCCGGGACACCGACCCTCTGGAAACACCATATATTTT.

The CDR3 DNA sequence: TGCAGCGTTGAATTGACAGGGTTCTACGAGCAGTACTTC. Its translation: CSVELTGFYEQYF. The rearrangement links TRBV29-1 to TRBJ2-7, with 7 bases lining up with TRBD1. The V gene's germline CDR1 is SQVTM and CDR2 ANQGSEA. CDR3 length: 13 residues. Trimming removed 2 bases from V and 3 bases from J; junction bases left unmatched: 4.

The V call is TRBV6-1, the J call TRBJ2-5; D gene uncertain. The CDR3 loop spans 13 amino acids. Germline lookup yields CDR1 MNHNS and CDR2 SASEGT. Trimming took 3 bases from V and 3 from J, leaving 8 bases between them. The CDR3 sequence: CASSEWVKETQYF. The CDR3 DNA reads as TGTGCCAGCAGTGAGTGGGTGAAAGAGACCCAGTACTTC.

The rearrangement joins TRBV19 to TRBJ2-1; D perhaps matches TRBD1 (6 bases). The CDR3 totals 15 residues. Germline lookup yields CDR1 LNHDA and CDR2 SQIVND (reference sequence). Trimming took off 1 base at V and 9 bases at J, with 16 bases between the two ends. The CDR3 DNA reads TGTGCCAGTAGTATAGGGCGGACAGTAAGAGGTGAGCAGTTCTTC. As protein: CASSIGRTVRGEQFF. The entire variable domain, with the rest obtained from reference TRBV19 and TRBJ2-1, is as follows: DGGITQSPKYLFRKEGQNVTLSCEQNLNHDAMYWYRQDPGQGLRLIYYSQIVNDFQKGDIAEGYSVSREKKESFPLTVTSAQKNPTAFYLCASSIGRTVRGEQFFGPGTRLTVL.

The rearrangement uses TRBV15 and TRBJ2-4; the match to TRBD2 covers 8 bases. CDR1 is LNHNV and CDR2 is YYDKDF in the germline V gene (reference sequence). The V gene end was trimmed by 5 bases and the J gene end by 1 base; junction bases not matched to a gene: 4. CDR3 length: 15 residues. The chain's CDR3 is CATSPGGRAKNIQYF. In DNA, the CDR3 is TGTGCCACCAGCCCCGGCGGGAGGGCCAAAAACATTCAGTACTTC.

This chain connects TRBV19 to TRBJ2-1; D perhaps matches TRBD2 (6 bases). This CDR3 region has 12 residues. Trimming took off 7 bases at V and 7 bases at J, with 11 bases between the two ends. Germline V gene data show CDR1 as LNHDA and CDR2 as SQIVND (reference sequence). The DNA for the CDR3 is TGTGCCAGTACTGGGACTTTGAATGAGCAGTTCTTC. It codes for CASTGTLNEQFF.

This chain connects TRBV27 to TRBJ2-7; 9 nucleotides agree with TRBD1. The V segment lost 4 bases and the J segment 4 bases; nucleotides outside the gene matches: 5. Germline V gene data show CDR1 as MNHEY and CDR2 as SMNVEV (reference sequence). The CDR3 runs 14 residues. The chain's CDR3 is CASSSYRGLYEQYF. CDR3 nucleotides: TGTGCCAGCAGTTCTTACAGGGGGCTGTACGAGCAGTACTTC.

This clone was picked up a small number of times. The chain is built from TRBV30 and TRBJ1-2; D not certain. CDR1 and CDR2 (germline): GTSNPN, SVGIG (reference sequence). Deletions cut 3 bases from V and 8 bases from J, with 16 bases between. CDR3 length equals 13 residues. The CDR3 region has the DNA TGTGCCTGGAGATTACCCGGCACTCAGGGCTACACCTTC. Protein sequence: CAWRLPGTQGYTF.

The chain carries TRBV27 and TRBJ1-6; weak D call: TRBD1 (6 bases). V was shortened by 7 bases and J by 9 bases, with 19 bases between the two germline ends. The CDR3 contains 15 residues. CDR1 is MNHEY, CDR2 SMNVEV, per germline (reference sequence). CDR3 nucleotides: TGTGCCAGCACCCCGGGGGCAGGGGCTCTTTCACCCCTCCACTTT. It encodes CASTPGAGALSPLHF.

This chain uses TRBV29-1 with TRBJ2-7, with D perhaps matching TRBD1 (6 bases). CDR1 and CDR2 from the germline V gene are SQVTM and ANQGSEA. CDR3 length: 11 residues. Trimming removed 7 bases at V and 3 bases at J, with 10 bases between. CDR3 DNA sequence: TGCAGCGCTGTGGACAGCTACGAGCAGTACTTC. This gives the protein CSAVDSYEQYF.

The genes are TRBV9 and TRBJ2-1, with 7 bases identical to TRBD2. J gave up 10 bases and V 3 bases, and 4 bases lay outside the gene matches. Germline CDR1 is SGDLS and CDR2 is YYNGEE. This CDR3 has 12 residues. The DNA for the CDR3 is TGTGCCAGCAGCGCGACCGGGGGGGAGCAGTTCTTC. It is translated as CASSATGGEQFF. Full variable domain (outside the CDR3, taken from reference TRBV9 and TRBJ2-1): DSGVTQTPKHLITATGQRVTLRCSPRSGDLSVYWYQQSLDQGLQFLIQYYNGEERAKGNILERFSAQQFPDLHSELNLSSLELGDSALYFCASSATGGEQFFGPGTRLTVL.

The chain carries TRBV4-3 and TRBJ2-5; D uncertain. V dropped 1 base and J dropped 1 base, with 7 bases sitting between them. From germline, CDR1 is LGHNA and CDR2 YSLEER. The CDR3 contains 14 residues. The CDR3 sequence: CASSQGRVQETQYF. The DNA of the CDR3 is TGCGCCAGCAGCCAAGGGAGAGTCCAAGAGACCCAGTACTTC.

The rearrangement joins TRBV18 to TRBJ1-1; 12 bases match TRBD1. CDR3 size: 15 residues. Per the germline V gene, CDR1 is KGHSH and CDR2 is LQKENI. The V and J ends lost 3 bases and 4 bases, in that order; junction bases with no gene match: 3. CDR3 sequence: CASSPGTGGVTEAFF. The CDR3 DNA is TGTGCCAGCTCACCCGGGACAGGGGGCGTCACTGAAGCTTTCTTT.

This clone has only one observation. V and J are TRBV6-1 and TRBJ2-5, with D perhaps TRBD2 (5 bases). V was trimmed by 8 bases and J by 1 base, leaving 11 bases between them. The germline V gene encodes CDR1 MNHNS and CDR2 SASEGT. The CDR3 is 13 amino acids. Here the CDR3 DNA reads TGTGCCAGCTGTCTCCGGGGCCAAGAGACCCAGTACTTC. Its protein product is CASCLRGQETQYF.

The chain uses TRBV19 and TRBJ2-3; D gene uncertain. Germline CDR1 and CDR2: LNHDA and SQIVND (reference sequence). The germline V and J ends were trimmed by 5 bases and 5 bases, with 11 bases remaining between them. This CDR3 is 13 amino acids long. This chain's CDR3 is CASSVQGVDTQYF. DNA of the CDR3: TGTGCCAGTAGTGTACAAGGCGTAGATACGCAGTATTTT.

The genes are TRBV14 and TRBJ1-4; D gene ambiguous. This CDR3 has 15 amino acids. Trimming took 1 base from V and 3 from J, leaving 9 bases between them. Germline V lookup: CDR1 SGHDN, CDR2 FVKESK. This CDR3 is CASSQGTLSNEKLFF. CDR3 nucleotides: TGTGCCAGCAGCCAAGGAACCCTTTCTAATGAAAAACTGTTTTTT.

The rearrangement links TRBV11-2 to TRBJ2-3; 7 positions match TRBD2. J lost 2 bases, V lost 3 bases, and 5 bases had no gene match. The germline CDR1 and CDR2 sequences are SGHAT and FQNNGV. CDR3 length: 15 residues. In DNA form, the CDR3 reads TGTGCCAGCAGCTTCCTAGCGGTTAACACAGATACGCAGTATTTT. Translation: CASSFLAVNTDTQYF. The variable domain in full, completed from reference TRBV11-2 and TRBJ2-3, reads EAGVAQSPRYKIIEKRQSVAFWCNPISGHATLYWYQQILGQGPKLLIQFQNNGVVDDSQLPKDRFSAERLKGVDSTLKIQPAKLEDSAVYLCASSFLAVNTDTQYFGPGTRLTVL.

CDR3 sequence: CASSPTGIAYGYTF. DNA of the CDR3: TGTGCCAGCAGCCCAACAGGGATCGCCTATGGCTACACCTTC. This sequence joins TRBV11-2 and TRBJ1-2; maybe TRBD1 (6 bases). The CDR3 has 14 residues. Trimming removed 5 bases at V and 4 bases at J, with 14 bases between. Germline CDR1 SGHAT, CDR2 FQNNGV. The entire variable domain, with the rest obtained from reference TRBV11-2 and TRBJ1-2, is as follows: EAGVAQSPRYKIIEKRQSVAFWCNPISGHATLYWYQQILGQGPKLLIQFQNNGVVDDSQLPKDRFSAERLKGVDSTLKIQPAKLEDSAVYLCASSPTGIAYGYTFGSGTRLTVV.

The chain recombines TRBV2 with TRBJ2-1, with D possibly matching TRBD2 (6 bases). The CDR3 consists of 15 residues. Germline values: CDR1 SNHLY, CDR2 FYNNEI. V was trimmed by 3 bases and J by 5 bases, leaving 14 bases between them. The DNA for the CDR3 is TGTGCCAGCAGTGATATGGGGGGATTGGACAATGAGCAGTTCTTC. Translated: CASSDMGGLDNEQFF.

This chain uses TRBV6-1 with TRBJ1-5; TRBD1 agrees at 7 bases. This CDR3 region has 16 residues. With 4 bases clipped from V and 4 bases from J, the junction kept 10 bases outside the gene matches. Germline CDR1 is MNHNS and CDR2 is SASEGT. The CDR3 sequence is CASSATNRGPNQPQHF. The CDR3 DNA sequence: TGTGCCAGCAGTGCTACAAACAGGGGCCCTAATCAGCCCCAGCATTTT.